One sample yielded the 23 T cell receptor beta chains listed below, sequenced in a study of OX40 agonist ivuxolimab in advanced cancers. TCRdb keeps only in-frame clones here, not all; method: immunoSEQ multiplex PCR. The table lists 99,000 or so clones, roughly 90% of them singletons. The source was CD4+ or CD8+ T cells sorted from blood, collected in a trial of the OX40 agonist ivuxolimab. The receptors were gathered from an adult with an advanced solid tumor such as melanoma, head and neck, liver or kidney cancer.

The chain uses TRBV5-1 and TRBJ1-3; the match to TRBD1 covers 8 bases. V gave up 5 bases and J gave up 0 bases; unmatched junction bases: 4. The CDR3 sequence is 15 residues long. The germline gives CDR1 SGHRS, CDR2 YFSETQ. The CDR3: CASRDREASGNTIYF. DNA for the CDR3: TGCGCCAGCAGGGACAGGGAGGCCTCTGGAAACACCATATATTTT.

The chain employs TRBV2 and TRBJ2-1, with 11 bases fitting TRBD2. The ends lost 6 bases at V and 6 bases at J; junction bases unmatched: 10. CDR1 is SNHLY and CDR2 is FYNNEI in the germline V gene. The CDR3 totals 16 residues. CDR3: CASSTLAGESVNEQFF. The CDR3 DNA follows: TGTGCCAGCAGCACACTAGCGGGAGAATCAGTCAATGAGCAGTTCTTC.

This clone was recorded only once. The gene calls are TRBV5-4 and TRBJ1-6; weak D call: TRBD1 (6 bases). The CDR3 loop spans 15 amino acids. V was cut by 1 base and J by 8 bases, with 13 bases left in between. Germline CDR1 and CDR2: SGHNT and YYREEE (reference sequence). As DNA, the CDR3 is TGTGCCAGCAGCTTGTCTGGGGGCGCTGATTCACCCCTCCACTTT. This gives the protein CASSLSGGADSPLHF.

The chain recombines TRBV4-1 with TRBJ2-3; 10 bases are a match to TRBD2. This CDR3 comprises 16 residues. V lost 7 bases to trimming and J lost 3 bases; unmatched junction nucleotides: 10. The germline gives CDR1 MGHRA, CDR2 YSYEKL. This chain's CDR3 is CASNSKLAGSTDTQYF. CDR3 DNA sequence: TGCGCCAGCAACTCGAAACTAGCGGGAAGTACAGATACGCAGTATTTT.

This sequence joins TRBV4-2 and TRBJ2-5; D is ambiguous. Deletions cut 4 bases from V and 2 bases from J, with 8 bases between. This CDR3 has 13 amino acids. Germline V gene sequence: CDR1 LGHNA, CDR2 YNFKEQ. The DNA for the CDR3 is TGTGCCAGCAGCCCGACCCCTCAAGAGACCCAGTACTTC. Translating it yields CASSPTPQETQYF.

This chain joins TRBV25-1 and TRBJ2-7, with D possibly matching TRBD1 (6 bases). V was cut by 2 bases and J by 1 base, with 9 bases left in between. The length of the CDR3 is 14 residues. CDR1 and CDR2 (germline): MGHDK, SYGVNS. CDR3 nucleotides: TGTGCCAGCAGTGAACAAGGGGGTTCCTACGAGCAGTACTTC. This codes for CASSEQGGSYEQYF.

This clone was picked up one time. The V gene is TRBV7-2, the J gene TRBJ1-3, with D uncertain. Germline assignment: CDR1 SGHTA and CDR2 FQGNSA. Trimming left V 7 bases short and J 0 bases short, with 7 bases between. The CDR3 has 13 residues. The CDR3 coding sequence is TGTGCCAGCAAAGGGCCCTCTGGAAACACCATATATTTT. It is translated as CASKGPSGNTIYF.

This sequence joins TRBV7-2 and TRBJ2-3; 9 bases align to TRBD2. The CDR3 consists of 17 residues. V was clipped by 4 bases and J by 1 base; unmatched bases: 9. CDR1 SGHTA and CDR2 FQGNSA come from the germline V gene. The CDR3 coding sequence is TGTGCCAGCAGCTCGGCAATAGCGGGGGCGGGCACAGATACGCAGTATTTT. Protein: CASSSAIAGAGTDTQYF.

The chain recombines TRBV7-2 with TRBJ2-5; D possibly uses TRBD1 or TRBD2 (6 bases each). V was pared by 5 bases and J by 5 bases, with 15 bases between. CDR3 length equals 14 residues. The germline V gene has CDR1 SGHTA and CDR2 FQGNSA. The CDR3 coding sequence is TGTGCCAGCAGCCCCAGTACGGGGGCTGAGACCCAGTACTTC. It is translated as CASSPSTGAETQYF.

The gene calls are TRBV30 and TRBJ2-7, with D possibly TRBD1 on 5 matching bases. Germline V lookup: CDR1 GTSNPN, CDR2 SVGIG (reference sequence). The CDR3 spans 15 residues. Deletions cut 2 bases from V and 6 bases from J, with 20 bases between. The CDR3 is CAWSLGWGLGAEQYF. Here the CDR3 DNA reads TGTGCCTGGAGTCTCGGCTGGGGCCTCGGTGCCGAGCAGTACTTC.

The chain combines TRBV5-5 with TRBJ2-1, with 16 nucleotides matching TRBD2. The CDR3 is 18 residues long. Unmatched junction bases numbered 11, after V lost 4 bases and J lost 7 bases. CDR1 SGHKS and CDR2 YYEKEE come from the germline V gene (reference sequence). The DNA for the CDR3 is TGTGCCAGCAGCCGGGGACTAGCGGGAGGGCCAGCGCGGAATGAGCAGTTCTTC. Protein product: CASSRGLAGGPARNEQFF. Combining the CDR3 with reference TRBV5-5 and TRBJ2-1 gives the whole variable domain DAGVTQSPTHLIKTRGQQVTLRCSPISGHKSVSWYQQVLGQGPQFIFQYYEKEERGRGNFPDRFSARQFPNYSSELNVNALLLGDSALYLCASSRGLAGGPARNEQFFGPGTRLTVL.

V is TRBV9 and J is TRBJ1-1, with D hard to call. Germline values: CDR1 SGDLS, CDR2 YYNGEE. V lost 3 bases and J lost 0, with 12 bases in between. CDR3 length: 15 residues. The CDR3 spells CASSAPGSLNTEAFF. In nucleotides, the CDR3 is TGTGCCAGCAGCGCCCCTGGCTCTTTGAACACTGAAGCTTTCTTT.

This rearrangement joins TRBV19 to TRBJ2-5; TRBD2 aligns across 7 bases. The CDR3 covers 15 residues. Trimming took 1 base from V and 5 from J; bases not matched to a gene: 7. CDR1 LNHDA and CDR2 SQIVND come from the germline V gene (reference sequence). The CDR3 reads CASSIGGSAIETQYF. The CDR3 DNA reads TGTGCCAGTAGTATAGGCGGGAGTGCGATTGAGACCCAGTACTTC.

With regard to this clone: The same CDR3 can be traced to other DNA sequences in this sample. V is TRBV29-1 and J is TRBJ2-2; D possibly corresponds to TRBD2 (7 bases). Germline-derived CDR1 and CDR2 are SQVTM and ANQGSEA. V was shortened by 7 bases and J by 5 bases, with 14 bases between the two germline ends. The CDR3 contains 13 residues. The CDR3 loop reads CSARGGGTGELFF. The CDR3 nucleotides are TGCAGCGCCCGAGGGGGGGGGACCGGGGAGCTGTTTTTT.

The rearrangement joins TRBV28 to TRBJ1-2; 12 bases agree with TRBD1. The V gene's germline CDR1 is MDHEN and CDR2 SYDVKM. Trimming took 6 bases from V and 4 from J; bases not matched to a gene: 15. The CDR3 is made up of 18 amino acids. This CDR3 reads CASRLLRDRGRKAYGYTF. CDR3 sequence (DNA): TGTGCCAGCAGATTGCTCCGGGACAGGGGGCGCAAGGCCTATGGCTACACCTTC.

The chain employs TRBV19 and TRBJ2-1, with TRBD2 identical over 10 bases. The CDR3 has 14 amino acids. With V trimmed by 4 bases and J by 9 bases, 6 bases remained unmatched. The germline CDR1 and CDR2 sequences are LNHDA and SQIVND (reference sequence). The CDR3 loop reads CASSTAGGQGEQFF. CDR3 nucleotide sequence: TGTGCCAGTAGTACAGCGGGAGGGCAGGGTGAGCAGTTCTTC.

The rearrangement links TRBV14 to TRBJ2-1; D uncertain. V lost 0 bases, J lost 9 bases, and 12 bases lay in between. Germline V CDR1 and CDR2: SGHDN, FVKESK. This CDR3 is 14 amino acids long. The DNA of the CDR3 is TGTGCCAGCAGCCAAGATCTATCGGGTTCTGAGCAGTTCTTC. Translated, it gives CASSQDLSGSEQFF.

This rearrangement joins TRBV29-1 to TRBJ2-6, with TRBD2 as a possible D gene (6 bases). Per the germline V gene, CDR1 is SQVTM and CDR2 is ANQGSEA. The V end was cut by 6 bases, the J end by 0 bases, with 12 bases between. This CDR3 is 15 amino acids long. The CDR3 here is CSVAEGSSGANVLTF. The CDR3 DNA reads as TGCAGCGTGGCGGAGGGAAGCTCTGGGGCCAACGTCCTGACTTTC. Using reference TRBV29-1 and TRBJ2-6 for the parts outside the CDR3, the full variable domain is SAVISQKPSRDICQRGTSLTIQCQVDSQVTMMFWYRQQPGQSLTLIATANQGSEATYESGFVIDKFPISRPNLTFSTLTVSNMSPEDSSIYLCSVAEGSSGANVLTFGAGSRLTVL.

The chain has TRBV6-5 and TRBJ1-4; TRBD1 agrees at 9 bases. Germline lookup yields CDR1 MNHEY and CDR2 SVGAGI. J lost 8 bases, V lost 5 bases, and 6 bases had no gene match. This CDR3 spans 14 amino acids. In DNA form, the CDR3 reads TGTGCCAGCAGTGACACAGGGGGCCGGGAAAAACTGTTTTTT. Amino acids: CASSDTGGREKLFF.

CDR3 protein: CASTPPGQGSDEQFF. The CDR3 DNA is TGTGCCAGCACCCCGCCGGGACAGGGGTCCGATGAGCAGTTCTTC. The V call is TRBV27, the J call TRBJ2-1; TRBD1 agrees at 10 bases. Germline CDR1 and CDR2: MNHEY and SMNVEV (reference sequence). Trimming removed 7 bases from V and 8 bases from J; junction bases left unmatched: 11. This CDR3 contains 15 residues.

The chain links TRBV20-1 to TRBJ2-5; D is ambiguous. The CDR3 covers 11 residues. V lost 1 base and J 5 bases, leaving 5 bases between the germline ends. Germline-derived CDR1 and CDR2 are DFQATT and SNEGSKA (reference sequence). Written as DNA, the CDR3 is TGCAGTGCTAGAGGGTATGAGACCCAGTACTTC. This sequence encodes CSARGYETQYF.

The rearrangement links TRBV28 to TRBJ2-5; D gene unclear. V was shortened by 2 bases and J by 2 bases, with 6 bases between the two germline ends. Germline V gene data show CDR1 as MDHEN and CDR2 as SYDVKM. The CDR3 length is 13 residues. CDR3 region: CASSLISQETQYF. The CDR3 nucleotides are TGTGCCAGCAGTTTAATTTCTCAAGAGACCCAGTACTTC.

The V gene is TRBV6-1, the J gene TRBJ2-7; no firm D call. Trimming pared 2 bases from V and 13 bases from J, leaving 12 bases between. The CDR3 spans 11 residues. Germline-derived CDR1 and CDR2 are MNHNS and SASEGT. The CDR3 is CASSEKPGFYF. CDR3 DNA: TGTGCCAGCAGTGAAAAGCCCGGATTTTACTTC.